This entry lists 17 T cell receptor beta chains sequenced from one sample in a study of cytomegalovirus exposure and HLA in healthy donors. 13 Jbeta primers and 60 Vbeta primers were used for the PCR. Generated by immunoSEQ multiplex PCR, the TCRdb table keeps only in-frame clones and is missing some. The table records over 100,000 clones, 81% of them present only once. The sequencing input was PBMCs. The receptors originated from a young woman in good health and CMV-seronegative.

This clone came up once. The chain has TRBV6-6 and TRBJ2-1; TRBD1 might be the D (6 bases). V lost 7 bases, J lost 4 bases, and 14 bases lay in between. This CDR3 spans 14 amino acids. The V gene's germline CDR1 is MNHNY and CDR2 SVGAGI (reference sequence). CDR3 coding DNA: TGTGCCAGCACGAAGACGGGGACATACAATGAGCAGTTCTTC. It translates to CASTKTGTYNEQFF.

The rearrangement joins TRBV9 to TRBJ2-7; 11 positions agree with TRBD2. The CDR3 is 15 residues long. The germline gives CDR1 SGDLS, CDR2 YYNGEE. The V gene end was trimmed by 4 bases and the J gene end by 3 bases; junction bases not matched to a gene: 6. Written as DNA, the CDR3 is TGTGCCAGCAGCCCATCCGGGACTAGCGGCTACGAGCAGTACTTC. Translating gives CASSPSGTSGYEQYF.

CDR3 region: CASRPPAGNGYTF. For the CDR3, the DNA is TGTGCCAGTAGACCCCCGGCAGGGAATGGCTACACCTTC. This chain joins TRBV19 and TRBJ1-2, with D tentatively TRBD1 (5 bases). V shed 6 bases and J shed 6 bases, with 14 bases lying between them. The CDR3 sequence is 13 residues long. Germline loops: CDR1 LNHDA, CDR2 SQIVND (reference sequence).

The V gene is TRBV19, the J gene TRBJ2-5; possible D gene TRBD2, 5 bases. V lost 5 bases and J lost 4, with 20 bases in between. The CDR3 is 16 residues long. CDR1 and CDR2 (germline): LNHDA, SQIVND (reference sequence). CDR3 sequence reads: CASSPARLFQGETQYF. Written as DNA, the CDR3 is TGTGCCAGTAGTCCAGCCCGACTATTCCAAGGAGAGACCCAGTACTTC.

The chain combines TRBV19 with TRBJ1-1, with 7 bases that match TRBD1. Trimming at V came to 10 bases and at J to 3 bases, leaving 11 bases not matched to a gene. The CDR3 length is 14 residues. Per the germline V gene, CDR1 is LNHDA and CDR2 is SQIVND (reference sequence). This chain's CDR3 is CATLQQGTHTEAFF. CDR3 bases: TGTGCCACCCTCCAACAGGGGACCCACACTGAAGCTTTCTTT.

The chain joins TRBV19 to TRBJ2-5; the match to TRBD1 covers 8 bases. After removal of 3 bases from V and 3 bases from J, the junction contained 0 bases not matched to a gene. This CDR3 comprises 13 residues. The germline V gene encodes CDR1 LNHDA and CDR2 SQIVND (reference sequence). Here the CDR3 DNA reads TGTGCCAGTAGTATGGACAGGGAAGAGACCCAGTACTTC. Protein: CASSMDREETQYF.

The chain combines TRBV6-5 with TRBJ1-5; D is unresolved. V lost 8 bases, J lost 1 base, and 6 bases lay in between. The CDR3 totals 12 residues. Germline V gene lookup returns CDR1 MNHEY and CDR2 SVGAGI. In nucleotides, the CDR3 is TGTGCCAGCTCGAGGAGCAATCAGCCCCAGCATTTT. It specifies CASSRSNQPQHF.

V is TRBV7-9 and J is TRBJ2-2; TRBD2 might be the D (5 bases). The CDR3 contains 16 residues. V shed 4 bases and J shed 3 bases, with 15 bases lying between them. Germline V CDR1 and CDR2: SEHNR, FQNEAQ (reference sequence). The CDR3 spells CASSSQRLAYTGELFF. The CDR3 region has the DNA TGTGCCAGCAGCTCCCAGCGGCTAGCTTACACCGGGGAGCTGTTTTTT.

J is TRBJ1-1 and V is TRBV27; D is uncertain. Germline V CDR1 and CDR2: MNHEY, SMNVEV (reference sequence). CDR3 length: 14 residues. The V and J ends lost 3 bases and 1 base respectively, with 9 bases between them. CDR3 nucleotide sequence: TGTGCCAGCAGTTTGGGCGGGAAGAACACTGAAGCTTTCTTT. Translating gives CASSLGGKNTEAFF.

CDR3 bases: TGTGCCAGCAGCCAGGACAGGGGCGAGCAGTACTTC. Its protein is CASSQDRGEQYF. V and J are TRBV11-1 and TRBJ2-7; 9 positions agree with TRBD1. Germline CDR1 is SGHAT and CDR2 is FQDESV (reference sequence). The J segment lost 6 bases and the V segment lost 5 bases, leaving 2 bases of the junction unmatched. The CDR3 length is 12 residues.

This clone was counted only a few times. Relative to the germline gene, one junction end is altered; a read error may explain this. The chain combines TRBV4-1 with TRBJ2-7, with D possibly being TRBD1 (5 bases). Germline loops: CDR1 MGHRA, CDR2 YSYEKL. The CDR3 sequence is 15 residues long. The CDR3 loop reads CAISQDSQGRGEPYF. The CDR3 bases are TGCGCCATCAGCCAAGATTCGCAGGGAAGAGGCGAGCCGTACTTC.

The chain recombines TRBV5-5 with TRBJ2-3; the D gene is possibly TRBD2 (5 bases). The germline V gene encodes CDR1 SGHKS and CDR2 YYEKEE (reference sequence). This CDR3 spans 16 amino acids. V lost 3 bases to trimming and J lost 3 bases, with 17 bases between them. This CDR3 reads CASSSRDYVGTDTQYF. The DNA of the CDR3 is TGTGCCAGCAGCTCCCGCGACTACGTAGGGACAGATACGCAGTATTTT.

In DNA, the CDR3 is TGCGCCAGCAGTTCGTCGGGAGGACCCACAGATACGCAGTATTTT. Translating gives CASSSSGGPTDTQYF. The J gene is TRBJ2-3, the V gene TRBV5-1, with 7 bases fitting TRBD2. CDR3 length: 15 amino acids. With V trimmed by 5 bases and J by 2 bases, 8 bases remained unmatched. Germline CDR1 and CDR2: SGHRS and YFSETQ.

The CDR3 loop reads CASSLAQGPYEQYF. In nucleotides, the CDR3 is TGCGCCAGCAGCTTGGCACAGGGACCGTACGAGCAGTACTTC. V and J are TRBV5-1 and TRBJ2-7; D perhaps matches TRBD1 (6 bases). The V end lost 0 bases, the J end lost 4 bases, and 11 bases lay between the germline ends. Germline loops: CDR1 SGHRS, CDR2 YFSETQ. This CDR3 contains 14 residues.

The V gene is TRBV9, the J gene TRBJ1-3, with TRBD1 identical over 8 bases. Germline values: CDR1 SGDLS, CDR2 YYNGEE. There are 15 residues in the CDR3. Losses at the gene ends were 6 bases for V and 2 bases for J; bases not matched to a gene: 7. The CDR3 region has the DNA TGTGCCAGCACCCGGACAGGGTTAACTGGAAACACCATATATTTT. Its protein is CASTRTGLTGNTIYF.

This clone was picked up one time. The rearrangement uses TRBV6-5 and TRBJ1-4, with D possibly matching TRBD1 (6 bases). The CDR3 has 15 residues. Trimming removed 5 bases from V and 7 bases from J, with 17 bases in between. Germline lookup yields CDR1 MNHEY and CDR2 SVGAGI. CDR3 residues: CASSPFSGTREKLFF. CDR3 DNA: TGTGCCAGCAGTCCCTTTTCCGGGACACGTGAAAAACTGTTTTTT.

This rearrangement joins TRBV27 to TRBJ1-5; D call uncertain. V lost 5 bases and J lost 0, with 17 bases in between. Germline-derived CDR1 and CDR2 are MNHEY and SMNVEV (reference sequence). CDR3 length: 17 amino acids. The CDR3 DNA reads as TGTGCCAGCAGTCGCAGAATGACGGGAGATAGCAATCAGCCCCAGCATTTT. Translated: CASSRRMTGDSNQPQHF.